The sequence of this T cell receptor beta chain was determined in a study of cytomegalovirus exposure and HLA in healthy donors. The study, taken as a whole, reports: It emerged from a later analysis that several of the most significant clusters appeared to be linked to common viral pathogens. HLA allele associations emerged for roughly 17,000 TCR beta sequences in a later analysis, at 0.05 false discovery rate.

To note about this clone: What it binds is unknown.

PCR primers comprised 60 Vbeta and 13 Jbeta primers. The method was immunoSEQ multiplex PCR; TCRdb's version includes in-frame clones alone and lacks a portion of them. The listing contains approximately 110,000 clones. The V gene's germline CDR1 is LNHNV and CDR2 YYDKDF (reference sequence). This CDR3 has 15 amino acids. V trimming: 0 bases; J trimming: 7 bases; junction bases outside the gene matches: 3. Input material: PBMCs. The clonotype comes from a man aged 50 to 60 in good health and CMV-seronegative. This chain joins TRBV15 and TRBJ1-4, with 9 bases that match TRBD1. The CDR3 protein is CATSREATGGEKLFF. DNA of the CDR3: TGTGCCACCAGCAGAGAAGCGACAGGGGGTGAAAAACTGTTTTTT.